The 6 T cell receptor beta chains listed next were all sequenced from one sample in a study of T cell responses to AZD1222 COVID-19 vaccine. Produced via immunoSEQ multiplex PCR; TCRdb's table is partial and in-frame only. Here the sample spans about 170,000 clones, 87% being singletons. The sequencing used peripheral blood, collected on day 0 of AZD1222 vaccination. Every receptor here comes from an adult in good health.

The chain joins TRBV19 to TRBJ2-1; no reliable D call. CDR1 and CDR2 (germline): LNHDA, SQIVND (reference sequence). The CDR3 is 17 amino acids. The V and J ends lost 5 bases and 0 bases respectively, with 17 bases between them. For the CDR3, the DNA is TGTGCCAGTAGTCCCCGAGGATTGAGTAGCTCCTACAATGAGCAGTTCTTC. Residues: CASSPRGLSSSYNEQFF.

This chain uses TRBV7-9 with TRBJ2-1; unclear D gene. The CDR3 has 16 residues. Trimming took off 1 base at V and 1 base at J, with 11 bases between the two ends. The germline V gene encodes CDR1 SEHNR and CDR2 FQNEAQ (reference sequence). The CDR3 loop is CASSLVERVSYNEQFF. Written as DNA, the CDR3 is TGTGCCAGCAGCTTAGTGGAACGTGTATCCTACAATGAGCAGTTCTTC. Using reference TRBV7-9 and TRBJ2-1 for the parts outside the CDR3, the full variable domain is DTGVSQNPRHKITKRGQNVTFRCDPISEHNRLYWYRQTLGQGPEFLTYFQNEAQLEKSRLLSDRFSAERPKGSFSTLEIQRTEQGDSAMYLCASSLVERVSYNEQFFGPGTRLTVL.

The V gene is TRBV30, the J gene TRBJ1-5; no definite D call. Germline loops: CDR1 GTSNPN, CDR2 SVGIG (reference sequence). This CDR3 spans 13 amino acids. Trimming removed 1 base from V and 5 bases from J, with 9 bases in between. The CDR3 region is CAWSAGMDQPQHF. CDR3 bases: TGTGCCTGGAGTGCGGGAATGGATCAGCCCCAGCATTTT.

The CDR3 loop is CASSLTGDGEQYF. The CDR3, as DNA: TGTGCCAGCAGTTTAACGGGAGATGGCGAGCAGTACTTC. The V gene is TRBV28, the J gene TRBJ2-7; D perhaps matches TRBD2 (6 bases). The CDR3 totals 13 residues. V was trimmed by 2 bases and J by 6 bases, leaving 11 bases between them. The germline CDR1 and CDR2 sequences are MDHEN and SYDVKM.

J is TRBJ1-2 and V is TRBV19; D remains unclear. Between the trimmed V and J ends, which lost 4 bases and 1 base, there was a span of 16 bases. This CDR3 region has 16 residues. The germline V gene has CDR1 LNHDA and CDR2 SQIVND (reference sequence). CDR3 amino acids: CASSKARRLLNYGYTF. CDR3 in DNA: TGTGCCAGTAGTAAGGCCAGGCGCCTGCTTAACTATGGCTACACCTTC.

The V call is TRBV30, the J call TRBJ1-1, with TRBD1 matching over 7 bases. Trimming at V came to 4 bases and at J to 4 bases, leaving 6 bases not matched to a gene. Germline V CDR1 and CDR2: GTSNPN, SVGIG (reference sequence). This CDR3 has 13 amino acids. CDR3 protein: CAWNRDRVTEAFF. The CDR3 region has the DNA TGTGCCTGGAACCGGGACAGAGTCACTGAAGCTTTCTTT.